The 32 T cell receptor beta chains below were found in one sample sequenced in a study of early stage breast cancer tumors. Generated by immunoSEQ multiplex PCR, the TCRdb table keeps only in-frame clones and is missing some. The sample includes 20,000 to 25,000 clones, about three quarters seen only once; the top ten take 25% to 30%. Sequencing was carried out using blood. The receptors stem from a person between 55 and 70 years old with breast cancer.

V usage is TRBV7-9 and J usage is TRBJ2-3, with 7 bases aligning to TRBD2. Germline V CDR1 and CDR2: SEHNR, FQNEAQ (reference sequence). The CDR3 is 14 residues long. Trimming at V came to 5 bases and at J to 3 bases, leaving 5 bases not matched to a gene. For the CDR3, the DNA is TGTGCCAGCAGCAGAAGCGGGGTTACAGATACGCAGTATTTT. Protein: CASSRSGVTDTQYF.

CDR3 amino acids: CASSSTTGSQNQPQHF. The DNA of the CDR3 is TGTGCCAGCAGTTCTACAACAGGGAGTCAAAATCAGCCCCAGCATTTT. The rearrangement joins TRBV27 to TRBJ1-5; D possibly corresponds to TRBD1 (6 bases). This CDR3 contains 16 residues. Germline values: CDR1 MNHEY, CDR2 SMNVEV (reference sequence). The ends were cut back, 4 bases at V and 4 bases at J, with 17 bases in the middle.

The gene calls are TRBV18 and TRBJ2-3; no reliable D call. Trimming pared 4 bases from V and 0 bases from J, leaving 8 bases between. The CDR3 runs 14 residues. Germline CDR1 is KGHSH and CDR2 is LQKENI. The CDR3 here is CASSLAFSTDTQYF. DNA of the CDR3: TGTGCCAGCTCACTGGCCTTTAGCACAGATACGCAGTATTTT.

The chain has TRBV5-1 and TRBJ1-1; 10 positions match TRBD1. The CDR3 has 14 amino acids. Germline trimming cut 3 bases from V and 4 bases from J; bases unmatched to any gene: 3. The germline gives CDR1 SGHRS, CDR2 YFSETQ. The CDR3, as DNA: TGCGCCAGCAGCTCGGGACAGGGGAGCACTGAAGCTTTCTTT. Its translation is CASSSGQGSTEAFF.

This clone occurred once. The chain employs TRBV5-1 and TRBJ2-7, with TRBD2 matching over 13 bases. Germline V gene sequence: CDR1 SGHRS, CDR2 YFSETQ. The CDR3 sequence is 22 residues long. The ends lost 0 bases at V and 2 bases at J; junction bases unmatched: 20. This chain's CDR3 is CASSLGRGGRMGLAGTTYEQYF. CDR3 nucleotides: TGCGCCAGCAGCTTGGGCCGGGGGGGGCGAATGGGACTAGCGGGAACTACCTACGAGCAGTACTTC.

The chain recombines TRBV30 with TRBJ2-1; 10 bases fit TRBD2. From germline, CDR1 is GTSNPN and CDR2 SVGIG (reference sequence). After removal of 3 bases from V and 0 bases from J, the junction contained 5 bases not matched to a gene. CDR3 length: 16 amino acids. The CDR3 here is CAWRPGLAASYNEQFF. CDR3 DNA sequence: TGTGCCTGGAGACCCGGACTAGCGGCCTCCTACAATGAGCAGTTCTTC.

A note on this clone: Other DNA sequences in the same sample also yield this CDR3. V usage is TRBV18 and J usage is TRBJ1-2; TRBD1 is a possible D gene (6 bases). The CDR3 loop spans 14 amino acids. V was cut by 3 bases and J by 7 bases, with 15 bases left in between. Germline-derived CDR1 and CDR2 are KGHSH and LQKENI. CDR3 sequence (DNA): TGTGCCAGCTCACCGCCGACAGACAGGAGTGGCTACACCTTC. Translation gives CASSPPTDRSGYTF.

The chain is built from TRBV29-1 and TRBJ2-5; TRBD1 agrees at 9 bases. The J segment lost 5 bases and the V segment lost 6 bases, leaving 10 bases of the junction unmatched. The germline CDR1 and CDR2 sequences are SQVTM and ANQGSEA. The CDR3 contains 14 residues. The CDR3 reads CSVPGQGLRETQYF. In nucleotides, the CDR3 is TGCAGCGTCCCGGGACAGGGCTTACGCGAGACCCAGTACTTC.

The chain links TRBV11-2 to TRBJ2-7, with 10 positions matching TRBD2. V lost 3 bases, J lost 7 bases, and 9 bases stayed unmatched. CDR3 size: 15 residues. The germline V gene encodes CDR1 SGHAT and CDR2 FQNNGV. The chain's CDR3 is CASSLTRTSGSEQYF. In DNA form, the CDR3 reads TGTGCCAGCAGCTTGACAAGGACTAGCGGATCAGAGCAGTACTTC. Full variable domain (rest looked up from reference TRBV11-2 and TRBJ2-7): EAGVAQSPRYKIIEKRQSVAFWCNPISGHATLYWYQQILGQGPKLLIQFQNNGVVDDSQLPKDRFSAERLKGVDSTLKIQPAKLEDSAVYLCASSLTRTSGSEQYFGPGTRLTVT.

This clone came up once. This chain joins TRBV6-1 and TRBJ1-1; 10 bases match TRBD1. In germline, CDR1 is MNHNS, CDR2 SASEGT. CDR3 size: 13 residues. J lost 0 bases, V lost 10 bases, and 2 bases had no gene match. CDR3 sequence reads: CATGQGLNTEAFF. The CDR3 nucleotides read TGTGCCACGGGACAGGGGTTGAACACTGAAGCTTTCTTT.

This clone was seen more than once but under ten times. The chain carries TRBV5-1 and TRBJ1-2; D remains ambiguous. The germline gives CDR1 SGHRS, CDR2 YFSETQ. The ends were cut back, 3 bases at V and 4 bases at J, with 7 bases in the middle. The CDR3 is made up of 12 amino acids. The CDR3 DNA reads TGCGCCAGCAGCTCCTCCAGCTATGGCTACACCTTC. Its translation is CASSSSSYGYTF.

This chain joins TRBV6-1 and TRBJ2-5; 9 bases agree with TRBD1. Germline assignment: CDR1 MNHNS and CDR2 SASEGT. V was clipped by 6 bases and J by 2 bases; unmatched bases: 7. This CDR3 comprises 15 residues. The CDR3 nucleotides read TGTGCCAGCAGGCTCTGGGACAGGGATCAAGAGACCCAGTACTTC. Translated, it gives CASRLWDRDQETQYF.

The rearrangement joins TRBV27 to TRBJ2-5; 7 positions match TRBD1. CDR1 MNHEY and CDR2 SMNVEV come from the germline V gene (reference sequence). The CDR3 is 14 residues long. V gave up 3 bases and J gave up 5 bases; unmatched junction bases: 6. The CDR3 loop is CASSFRGLRETQYF. The CDR3 region has the DNA TGTGCCAGCAGTTTTAGGGGGCTCAGGGAGACCCAGTACTTC.

V and J are TRBV4-1 and TRBJ2-5; maybe TRBD2 (5 bases). The CDR3 extends over 13 amino acids. V was pared by 0 bases and J by 4 bases, with 6 bases between. CDR1 and CDR2 from the germline V gene are MGHRA and YSYEKL. CDR3 in amino acids: CASSQDEGETQYF. The CDR3 DNA is TGCGCCAGCAGCCAAGACGAGGGAGAGACCCAGTACTTC.

The chain joins TRBV5-1 to TRBJ2-1, with 8 nucleotides matching TRBD2. The J segment lost 4 bases and the V segment lost 0 bases, leaving 3 bases of the junction unmatched. CDR3 size: 15 residues. Looked up from germline, CDR1 is SGHRS and CDR2 is YFSETQ. The CDR3 coding sequence is TGCGCCAGCAGCTTGGCGGCGGGGGGATACAATGAGCAGTTCTTC. It specifies CASSLAAGGYNEQFF.

The chain employs TRBV11-3 and TRBJ1-1; 9 bases fit TRBD1. Germline CDR1 SGHNT, CDR2 YENEEA. Germline trimming cut 4 bases from V and 8 bases from J; bases unmatched to any gene: 8. The CDR3 runs to 14 residues. DNA of the CDR3: TGTGCCAGCAGCTCCCGAACAGGGGGCGACGAAGCTTTCTTT. Residues: CASSSRTGGDEAFF.

The chain couples TRBV10-3 to TRBJ1-2, with D unresolved. Germline-derived CDR1 and CDR2 are ENHRY and SYGVKD. V was pared by 8 bases and J by 8 bases, with 15 bases between. This CDR3 is 12 amino acids long. CDR3 coding DNA: TGTGCCATCTCCGGGTCCCCAGCGGGCTACACCTTC. Translated, it gives CAISGSPAGYTF.

This clone was recorded a few times. In DNA form, the CDR3 reads TGTGCCTGGAAAGGGGCTGGGGAGACCCAGTACTTC. Translated: CAWKGAGETQYF. The chain links TRBV30 to TRBJ2-5; possible D gene TRBD1, 5 bases. This CDR3 contains 12 residues. V gave up 4 bases and J gave up 5 bases, with 11 bases separating them. Germline-derived CDR1 and CDR2 are GTSNPN and SVGIG (reference sequence). The entire variable domain, with the rest obtained from reference TRBV30 and TRBJ2-5, is as follows: SQTIHQWPATLVQPVGSPLSLECTVEGTSNPNLYWYRQAAGRGLQLLFYSVGIGQISSEVPQNLSASRPQDRQFILSSKKLLLSDSGFYLCAWKGAGETQYFGPGTRLLVL.

The rearrangement joins TRBV5-5 to TRBJ2-7; D gene uncertain. The CDR3 runs to 11 residues. Looked up from germline, CDR1 is SGHKS and CDR2 is YYEKEE (reference sequence). V lost 1 base to trimming and J lost 5 bases, with 4 bases between them. CDR3 loop: CASSLWDEQYF. CDR3 sequence (DNA): TGTGCCAGCAGCTTGTGGGACGAGCAGTACTTC. The whole variable domain, filled in from reference TRBV5-5 and TRBJ2-7, reads DAGVTQSPTHLIKTRGQQVTLRCSPISGHKSVSWYQQVLGQGPQFIFQYYEKEERGRGNFPDRFSARQFPNYSSELNVNALLLGDSALYLCASSLWDEQYFGPGTRLTVT.

The chain links TRBV2 to TRBJ2-7, with a tentative D call TRBD2 (6 bases). Per germline, CDR1 SNHLY and CDR2 FYNNEI. Trimming cost V 6 bases and J 3 bases, with 15 bases left between them. The CDR3 spans 14 residues. CDR3 DNA sequence: TGTGCCAGCAGCGGGCGGGGTACGGTCTACGAGCAGTACTTC. Translated: CASSGRGTVYEQYF. Supplemented by reference TRBV2 and TRBJ2-7, the full variable domain reads EPEVTQTPSHQVTQMGQEVILRCVPISNHLYFYWYRQILGQKVEFLVSFYNNEISEKSEIFDDQFSVERPDGSNFTLKIRSTKLEDSAMYFCASSGRGTVYEQYFGPGTRLTVT.

The chain employs TRBV9 and TRBJ2-7, with D uncertain. The CDR3 extends over 14 amino acids. Germline CDR1 SGDLS, CDR2 YYNGEE. Trimming removed 0 bases from V and 5 bases from J, with 12 bases in between. The CDR3 loop reads CASSVGAEVHEQYF. The CDR3 coding sequence is TGTGCCAGCAGCGTAGGGGCAGAGGTCCACGAGCAGTACTTC.

The chain has TRBV4-1 and TRBJ2-5, with TRBD2 matching over 7 bases. The CDR3 loop spans 16 amino acids. V dropped 1 base and J dropped 0; count of bases not matched to a gene: 5. Per germline, CDR1 MGHRA and CDR2 YSYEKL. The CDR3 reads CASSQARGTYQETQYF. CDR3 nucleotides: TGCGCCAGCAGCCAAGCGCGGGGGACGTACCAAGAGACCCAGTACTTC.

This clone was counted a few times. The chain couples TRBV20-1 to TRBJ1-2, with D unresolved. Germline CDR1 is DFQATT and CDR2 is SNEGSKA (reference sequence). This CDR3 region has 11 residues. Deletions cut 3 bases from V and 8 bases from J, with 10 bases between. DNA of the CDR3: TGCAGTGCTAGCGAGAGTGGGGGCTACACCTTC. Amino acids: CSASESGGYTF.

This chain uses TRBV30 with TRBJ1-4; 7 nucleotides match TRBD1. Per germline, CDR1 GTSNPN and CDR2 SVGIG (reference sequence). Losses at the gene ends were 3 bases for V and 0 bases for J; bases not matched to a gene: 7. The CDR3 spans 16 residues. CDR3 nucleotide sequence: TGTGCCTGGAGGTTGGGACAGCTTGCAACTAATGAAAAACTGTTTTTT. Translation gives CAWRLGQLATNEKLFF.

The chain employs TRBV19 and TRBJ1-1, with 7 bases matching TRBD1. V shed 5 bases and J 5 bases; nucleotides not matched to a gene: 11. Germline CDR1 and CDR2: LNHDA and SQIVND (reference sequence). This CDR3 spans 15 amino acids. The chain's CDR3 is CASSPRQGSGTEAFF. The CDR3 nucleotides read TGTGCCAGTAGTCCGAGACAGGGTTCGGGTACTGAAGCTTTCTTT.

The V and J genes are TRBV4-2 and TRBJ1-1; TRBD1 matches at 7 bases. This CDR3 has 15 amino acids. V gave up 3 bases and J gave up 0 bases; unmatched junction bases: 4. Germline V gives CDR1 LGHNA, CDR2 YNFKEQ. CDR3 coding DNA: TGTGCCAGCAGCCACGGGGACAGACTGAACACTGAAGCTTTCTTT. Its protein product is CASSHGDRLNTEAFF.

The gene calls are TRBV6-1 and TRBJ1-2; D remains unclear. V dropped 2 bases and J dropped 1 base, with 5 bases sitting between them. Germline-derived CDR1 and CDR2 are MNHNS and SASEGT. CDR3 length equals 13 residues. In DNA, the CDR3 is TGTGCCAGCAGTGAAAATCTTAACTATGGCTACACCTTC. Its translation: CASSENLNYGYTF.

The CDR3 reads CASSEGVPRGTQYF. In DNA form, the CDR3 reads TGTGCCAGCAGTGAAGGTGTTCCGCGAGGCACCCAGTACTTC. The V gene is TRBV11-2, the J gene TRBJ2-5; D is unresolved. Germline V gives CDR1 SGHAT, CDR2 FQNNGV. This CDR3 is 14 amino acids long. V lost 6 bases and J 8 bases, leaving 19 bases between the germline ends.

This clone has just a few counts. V is TRBV27 and J is TRBJ2-7, with TRBD1 matching 10 bases. The CDR3 has 14 amino acids. V shed 4 bases, J shed 3 bases, and the junction held 3 bases outside the gene matches. CDR1 and CDR2 (germline): MNHEY, SMNVEV (reference sequence). In DNA form, the CDR3 reads TGTGCCAGCAGTTACCGGACAGGGGGCTACGAGCAGTACTTC. Its protein product is CASSYRTGGYEQYF.

The V and J genes are TRBV19 and TRBJ1-1; 8 bases match TRBD1. The J segment lost 7 bases and the V segment lost 7 bases, leaving 11 bases of the junction unmatched. Germline V gene sequence: CDR1 LNHDA, CDR2 SQIVND (reference sequence). This CDR3 contains 14 residues. CDR3 sequence reads: CASIIQGVSGEAFF. DNA of the CDR3: TGTGCCAGTATCATACAGGGGGTAAGTGGTGAAGCTTTCTTT.

This clone appeared a single time. The chain links TRBV7-9 to TRBJ2-7, with TRBD2 identical over 11 bases. V dropped 1 base and J dropped 4; count of bases not matched to a gene: 0. Looked up from germline, CDR1 is SEHNR and CDR2 is FQNEAQ (reference sequence). The CDR3 is 14 amino acids. CDR3 sequence (DNA): TGTGCCAGCAGCTTAGGACTAGCGGGGTACGAGCAGTACTTC. It specifies CASSLGLAGYEQYF.

The chain is built from TRBV27 and TRBJ1-5; TRBD1 might be the D (6 bases). Per the germline V gene, CDR1 is MNHEY and CDR2 is SMNVEV (reference sequence). This CDR3 is 20 amino acids long. The germline V and J ends were trimmed by 5 bases and 0 bases, with 26 bases remaining between them. The CDR3 region has the DNA TGTGCCAGCAGTCCTCTCAGGCACCGGGACAAGATATATAGCAATCAGCCCCAGCATTTT. It codes for CASSPLRHRDKIYSNQPQHF.